The rows below give T cell receptor beta chains drawn from one sample of a study of vaccination and CD4 T cells after COVID-19. For these TCRs, the target antigens are not known. MiXCR, applied by TCRdb to the PCR reads, yields one record per CDR3 protein. The sample carries approximately 19,000 distinct CDR3 sequences, roughly 63% recorded once. The material sequenced was CD4+ T cells from blood, cultured in vitro. These receptors were taken from a human donor who had recovered from COVID-19. Both conserved end residues are part of each CDR3. Size is omitted from some rows. Given values are once, few, many or a class for expanded clones.

CDR3aa | v_gene | abundance | j_gene
CASSYTDTEAFF | TRBV11-2 | NA | TRBJ1-1
CASSRGRRGQGAFF | TRBV11-3 | NA | TRBJ1-1
CASSHRDGGNTIYF | TRBV6-1 | NA | TRBJ1-3
CASSLEGKGNTGELFF | TRBV7-8 | NA | TRBJ2-2
CASSQGGGGWSNQPQHF | TRBV4-1 | few | TRBJ1-5
CASSGAGATGELFF | TRBV2 | NA | TRBJ2-2
CASGDTHSGNTIYF | TRBV25-1 | NA | TRBJ1-3
CAISEQRRVRNSYEQYF | TRBV10-3 | NA | TRBJ2-7
CASSYKAGWNEQYF | TRBV28 | NA | TRBJ2-7
CASSLTGGQGSYTF | TRBV12-3/TRBV12-4 | NA | TRBJ1-2
CASSLVGLATDTQYF | TRBV7-2 | NA | TRBJ2-3
CSAREIQETQYF | TRBV20-1 | NA | TRBJ2-5
CATSDPLDGQGNYGYTF | TRBV24-1 | NA | TRBJ1-2
CASSYGSGNSPLHF | TRBV6-2/TRBV6-3 | large | TRBJ1-6
CATSREGVFEKPNQPQHF | TRBV15 | NA | TRBJ1-5
CASSLSTGAKNIQYF | TRBV7-9 | NA | TRBJ2-4
CASSWGDRASNTGELFF | TRBV28 | NA | TRBJ2-2
CASSIAGKKAFF | TRBV19 | few | TRBJ1-1
CASTLGRVRGSNQPQHF | TRBV6-1 | NA | TRBJ1-5
CASSFNRGKLFF | TRBV2 | NA | TRBJ1-4
CASSVEGQQNTEAFF | TRBV9 | few | TRBJ1-1
CASSPVQGAKGNTIYF | TRBV28 | NA | TRBJ1-3
CASGGYNSPLHF | TRBV7-3 | NA | TRBJ1-6
CASDRQGARGYTF | TRBV2 | NA | TRBJ1-2
CSARDRLAGVNEQYF | TRBV20-1 | NA | TRBJ2-7
CASSLTGQGNYGYTF | TRBV7-3 | NA | TRBJ1-2
CASSLLWTGAMNTEAFF | TRBV7-9 | few | TRBJ1-1
CASSDPSSGANVLTF | TRBV6-1 | NA | TRBJ2-6
CASSPGTNTPNYEQYF | TRBV28 | NA | TRBJ2-7
CASSTGTSGIADTQYF | TRBV10-1 | NA | TRBJ2-3